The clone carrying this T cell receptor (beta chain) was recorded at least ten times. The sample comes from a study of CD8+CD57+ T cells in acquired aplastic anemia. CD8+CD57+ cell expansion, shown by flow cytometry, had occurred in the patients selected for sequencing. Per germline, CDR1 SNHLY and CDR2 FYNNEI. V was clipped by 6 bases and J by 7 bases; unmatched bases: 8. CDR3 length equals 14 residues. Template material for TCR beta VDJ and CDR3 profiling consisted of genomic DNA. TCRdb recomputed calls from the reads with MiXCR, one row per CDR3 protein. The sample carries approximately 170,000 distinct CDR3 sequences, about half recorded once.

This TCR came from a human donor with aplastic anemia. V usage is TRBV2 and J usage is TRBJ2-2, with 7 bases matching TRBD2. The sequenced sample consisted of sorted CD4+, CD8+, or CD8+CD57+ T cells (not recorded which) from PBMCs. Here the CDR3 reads CASRELASGGELFF. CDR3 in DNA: TGTGCCAGCAGGGAACTAGCGTCCGGCGGGGAGCTGTTTTTT.